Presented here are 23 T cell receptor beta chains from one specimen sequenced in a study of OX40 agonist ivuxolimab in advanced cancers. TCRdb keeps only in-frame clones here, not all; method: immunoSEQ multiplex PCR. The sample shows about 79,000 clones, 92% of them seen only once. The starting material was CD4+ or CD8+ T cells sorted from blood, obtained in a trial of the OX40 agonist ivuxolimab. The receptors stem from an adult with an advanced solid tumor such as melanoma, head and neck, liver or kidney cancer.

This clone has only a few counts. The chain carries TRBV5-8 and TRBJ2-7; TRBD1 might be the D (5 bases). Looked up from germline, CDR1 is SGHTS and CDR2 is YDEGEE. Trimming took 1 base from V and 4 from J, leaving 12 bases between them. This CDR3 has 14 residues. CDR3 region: CASSLRPGWYEQYF. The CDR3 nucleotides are TGTGCCAGCAGCTTGCGCCCAGGGTGGTACGAGCAGTACTTC.

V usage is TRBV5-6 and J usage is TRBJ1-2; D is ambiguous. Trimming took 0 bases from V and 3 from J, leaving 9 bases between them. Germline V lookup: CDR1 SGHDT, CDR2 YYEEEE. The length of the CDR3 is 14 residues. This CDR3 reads CASSLVRADYGYTF. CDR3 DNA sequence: TGTGCCAGCAGCTTGGTTCGGGCAGACTATGGCTACACCTTC.

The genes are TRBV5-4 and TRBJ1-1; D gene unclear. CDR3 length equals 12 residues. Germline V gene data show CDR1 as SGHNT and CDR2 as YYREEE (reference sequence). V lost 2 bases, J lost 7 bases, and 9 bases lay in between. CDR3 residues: CASSFGIREAFF. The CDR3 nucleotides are TGTGCCAGCAGCTTCGGCATCCGTGAAGCTTTCTTT.

For the CDR3, the DNA is TGTGCCAGCAGCTTAGGGGTTAGCTCTGGAAACACCATATATTTT. Translation gives CASSLGVSSGNTIYF. J is TRBJ1-3 and V is TRBV5-6, with TRBD1 as a possible D gene (5 bases). This CDR3 region has 15 residues. Germline-derived CDR1 and CDR2 are SGHDT and YYEEEE. Trimming took 2 bases from V and 0 from J, leaving 9 bases between them.

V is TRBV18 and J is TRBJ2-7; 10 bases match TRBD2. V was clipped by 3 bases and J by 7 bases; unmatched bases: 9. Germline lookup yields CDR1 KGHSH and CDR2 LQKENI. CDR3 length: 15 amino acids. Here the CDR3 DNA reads TGTGCCAGCTCACCCCCGAATCTAGCGGGGGTTGAGCAGTACTTC. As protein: CASSPPNLAGVEQYF.

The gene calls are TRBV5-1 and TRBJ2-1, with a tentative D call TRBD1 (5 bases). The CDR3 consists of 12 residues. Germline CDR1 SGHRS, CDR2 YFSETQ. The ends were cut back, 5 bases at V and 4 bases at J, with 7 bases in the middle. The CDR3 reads CASRAGYNEQFF. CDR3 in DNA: TGCGCCAGCAGGGCAGGGTACAATGAGCAGTTCTTC.

The CDR3 sequence is CASSIIREGEGTEAFF. Written as DNA, the CDR3 is TGTGCCAGTAGTATAATCAGGGAAGGTGAGGGCACTGAAGCTTTCTTT. V and J are TRBV19 and TRBJ1-1; D might be TRBD1 (5 bases). The germline CDR1 and CDR2 sequences are LNHDA and SQIVND (reference sequence). The CDR3 sequence is 16 residues long. V was clipped by 2 bases and J by 4 bases, with 17 bases between them.

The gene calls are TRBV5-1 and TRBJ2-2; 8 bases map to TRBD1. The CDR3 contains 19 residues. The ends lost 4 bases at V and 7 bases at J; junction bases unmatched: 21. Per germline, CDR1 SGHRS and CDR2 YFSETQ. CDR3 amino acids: CASSLSRTGIRVLGGELFF. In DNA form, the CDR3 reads TGCGCCAGCAGCCTATCCAGGACAGGGATAAGGGTACTTGGCGGGGAGCTGTTTTTT.

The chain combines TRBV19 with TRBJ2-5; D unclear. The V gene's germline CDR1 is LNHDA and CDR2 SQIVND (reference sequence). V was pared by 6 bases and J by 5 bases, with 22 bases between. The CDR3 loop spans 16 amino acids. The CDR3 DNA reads TGTGCCAGTAGCCCCCGACCTGGTCTTAATGGGGAGACCCAGTACTTC. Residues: CASSPRPGLNGETQYF.

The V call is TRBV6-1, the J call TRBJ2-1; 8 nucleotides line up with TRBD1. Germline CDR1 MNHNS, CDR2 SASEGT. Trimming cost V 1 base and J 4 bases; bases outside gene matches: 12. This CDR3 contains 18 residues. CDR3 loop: CASSEGQGAGFLYNEQFF. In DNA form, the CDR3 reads TGTGCCAGCAGTGAAGGCCAGGGGGCCGGATTTTTATACAATGAGCAGTTCTTC.

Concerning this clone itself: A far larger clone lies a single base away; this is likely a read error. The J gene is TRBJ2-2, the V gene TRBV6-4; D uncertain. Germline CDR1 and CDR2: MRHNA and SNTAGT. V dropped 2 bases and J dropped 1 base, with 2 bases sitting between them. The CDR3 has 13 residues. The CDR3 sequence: CASSDGNTGELFF. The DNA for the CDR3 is TGTGCCAGCAGTGACGGGAACACCGGGGAGCTGTTTTTT.

CDR3: CASSLSLNTEAFF. CDR3 bases: TGTGCCAGCAGCTTGTCTTTGAACACTGAAGCTTTCTTT. The chain joins TRBV5-4 to TRBJ1-1; no reliable D call. This CDR3 spans 13 amino acids. V dropped 1 base and J dropped 0 bases, with 4 bases sitting between them. CDR1 and CDR2 from the germline V gene are SGHNT and YYREEE (reference sequence).

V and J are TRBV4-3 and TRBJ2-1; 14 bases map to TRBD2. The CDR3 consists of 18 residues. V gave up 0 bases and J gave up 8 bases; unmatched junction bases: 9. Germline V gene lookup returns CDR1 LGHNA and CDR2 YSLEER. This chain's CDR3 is CASSQDWRLAGGLDEQFF. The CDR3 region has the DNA TGCGCCAGCAGCCAAGATTGGAGACTAGCGGGGGGGCTGGATGAGCAGTTCTTC.

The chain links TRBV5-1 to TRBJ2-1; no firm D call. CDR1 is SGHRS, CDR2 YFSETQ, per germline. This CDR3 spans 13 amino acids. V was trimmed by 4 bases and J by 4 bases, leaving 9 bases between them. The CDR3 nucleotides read TGCGCCAGCAGCCCGTTGGGTTACAATGAGCAGTTCTTC. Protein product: CASSPLGYNEQFF.

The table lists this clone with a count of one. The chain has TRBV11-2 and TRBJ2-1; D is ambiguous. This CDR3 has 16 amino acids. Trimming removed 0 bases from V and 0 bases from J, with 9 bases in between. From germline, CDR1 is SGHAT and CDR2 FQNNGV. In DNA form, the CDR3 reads TGTGCCAGCAGCTTAGAAGTCAGATTCTCCTACAATGAGCAGTTCTTC. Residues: CASSLEVRFSYNEQFF.

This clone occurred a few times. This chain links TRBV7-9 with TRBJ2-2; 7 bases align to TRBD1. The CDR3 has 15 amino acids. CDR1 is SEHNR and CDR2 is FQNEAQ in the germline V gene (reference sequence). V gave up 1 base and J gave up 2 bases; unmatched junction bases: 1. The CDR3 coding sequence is TGTGCCAGCAGCTTAGGGGACAGCAACACCGGGGAGCTGTTTTTT. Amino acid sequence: CASSLGDSNTGELFF.

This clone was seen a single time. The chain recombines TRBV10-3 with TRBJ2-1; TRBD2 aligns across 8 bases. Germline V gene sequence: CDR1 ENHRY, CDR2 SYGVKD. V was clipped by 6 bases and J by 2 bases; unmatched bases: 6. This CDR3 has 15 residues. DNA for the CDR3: TGTGCCATCAGCCCAGCGGGGGTGGCCTACAATGAGCAGTTCTTC. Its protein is CAISPAGVAYNEQFF.

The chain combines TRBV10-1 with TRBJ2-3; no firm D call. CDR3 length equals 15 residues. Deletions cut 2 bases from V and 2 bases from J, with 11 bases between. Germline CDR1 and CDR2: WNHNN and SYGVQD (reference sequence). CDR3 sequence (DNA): TGCGCCAGCAGTGAGGGTCAGTTTGTCACAGATACGCAGTATTTT. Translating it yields CASSEGQFVTDTQYF.

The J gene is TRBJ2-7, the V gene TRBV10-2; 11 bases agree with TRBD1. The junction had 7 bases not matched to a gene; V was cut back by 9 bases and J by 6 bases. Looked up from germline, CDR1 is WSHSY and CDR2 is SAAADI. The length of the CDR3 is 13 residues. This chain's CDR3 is CASGTGGLGEQYF. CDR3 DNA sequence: TGCGCCAGTGGGACAGGGGGGCTTGGCGAGCAGTACTTC.

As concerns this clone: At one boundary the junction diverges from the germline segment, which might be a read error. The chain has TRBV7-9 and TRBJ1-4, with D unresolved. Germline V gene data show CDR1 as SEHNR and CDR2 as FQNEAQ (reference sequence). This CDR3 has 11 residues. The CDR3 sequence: CASRLGEKLFF. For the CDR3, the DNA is TGTGCCAGCAGATTAGGGGAAAAACTGTTTTTT.

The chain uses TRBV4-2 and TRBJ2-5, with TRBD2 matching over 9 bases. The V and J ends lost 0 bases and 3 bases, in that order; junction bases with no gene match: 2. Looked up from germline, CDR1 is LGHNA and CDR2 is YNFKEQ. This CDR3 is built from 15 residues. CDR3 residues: CASSQERGGEETQYF. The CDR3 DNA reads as TGTGCCAGCAGCCAAGAGCGCGGGGGGGAAGAGACCCAGTACTTC.

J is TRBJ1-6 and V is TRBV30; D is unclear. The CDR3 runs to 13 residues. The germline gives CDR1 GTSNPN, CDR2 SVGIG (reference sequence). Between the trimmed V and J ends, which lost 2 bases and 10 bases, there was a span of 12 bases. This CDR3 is CAWSFGGPSPLHF. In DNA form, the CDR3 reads TGTGCCTGGAGTTTCGGCGGTCCATCACCCCTCCACTTT. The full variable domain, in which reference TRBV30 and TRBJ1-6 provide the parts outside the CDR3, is SQTIHQWPATLVQPVGSPLSLECTVEGTSNPNLYWYRQAAGRGLQLLFYSVGIGQISSEVPQNLSASRPQDRQFILSSKKLLLSDSGFYLCAWSFGGPSPLHFGNGTRLTVT.

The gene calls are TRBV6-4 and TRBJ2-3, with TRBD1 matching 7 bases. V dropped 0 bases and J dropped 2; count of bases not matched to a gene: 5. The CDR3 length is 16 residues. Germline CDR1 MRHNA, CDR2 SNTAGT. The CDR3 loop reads CASSDSKGAHTDTQYF. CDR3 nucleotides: TGTGCCAGCAGTGACTCGAAGGGGGCCCACACAGATACGCAGTATTTT.